The source of this TCR beta chain is a study of Tregs in tolerant kidney transplant recipients. As regards this clone: What it binds is unknown.

Trimming shortened V by 3 bases and J by 0 bases, and 15 bases separated the two germline ends. Germline V gene data show CDR1 as WNHNN and CDR2 as SYGVQD (reference sequence). The length of the CDR3 is 17 residues. Sequencing was performed with immunoSEQ multiplex PCR; in TCRdb, only in-frame clones are kept and a portion is missing. The sample comprises more than 25,000 clones, over 65% of which are singletons, and around 2.4% rests with the top ten. Specimen: Tregs from blood cultured with allogeneic cells. The rearrangement joins TRBV10-1 to TRBJ2-1; the D is unclear. This TCR came from a human donor in good health. CDR3: CASSDSPPATSYNEQFF. The CDR3 DNA reads as TGCGCCAGCAGTGATTCCCCCCCAGCTACCTCCTACAATGAGCAGTTCTTC.